This TCR beta chain came from a study of blood T cell repertoires in COVID-19. The germline CDR1 and CDR2 sequences are SGHTA and FQGNSA. V shed 4 bases, J shed 2 bases, and the junction held 4 bases outside the gene matches. This CDR3 is 14 amino acids long. Sequenced by immunoSEQ multiplex PCR; TCRdb stores in-frame clones only, minus some. The table has about 230,000 clones, over 70% seen once. The sample holds many counts of this clone. This receptor was obtained from a man aged 35-49 years with acute or convalescent COVID-19. The V and J genes are TRBV7-2 and TRBJ2-7; 8 bases agree with TRBD2. Sequenced material: peripheral blood. The CDR3 region has the DNA TGTGCCAGCAGCTCATTAGCGGGGACCTACGAGCAGTACTTC. Translation: CASSSLAGTYEQYF. Full variable domain (rest looked up from reference TRBV7-2 and TRBJ2-7): GAGVSQSPSNKVTEKGKDVELRCDPISGHTALYWYRQSLGQGLEFLIYFQGNSAPDKSGLPSDRFSAERTGGSVSTLTIQRTQQEDSAVYLCASSSLAGTYEQYFGPGTRLTVT.